The next 6 T cell receptor beta chains were all read from a single sample in a study of beta chain features in type 1 diabetes (dated by TCRdb to 2016 to 2019). Library method: the immunoSEQ multiplex PCR assay. The entire amount of isolated RNA was reverse transcribed using the High Capacity cDNA Reverse Transcription Kit, so the sequenced TCRB transcripts were expressed ones. TCRdb obtained this table from immuneACCESS and retained in-frame rearrangements with V and J assigned. These tables miss some clones; where compared with another copy, unresolved V genes account for less than half of the shortfall, and the remainder is unexplained. The sample table lists roughly 150,000 clones, 7.5% to 10% of them with a count of one. Approximately 2.3% of the sample rests with the top ten. Sequences were obtained from central memory CD4+ T cells from blood. Receptors were obtained from a woman aged 18-29 years in good health.

V usage is TRBV4-1 and J usage is TRBJ2-1, with a weak D call TRBD1 (6 bases). The CDR3 spans 17 residues. V lost 0 bases and J 0 bases, leaving 12 bases between the germline ends. Germline V gene data show CDR1 as MGHRA and CDR2 as YSYEKL. CDR3 protein: CASSQDGQSSSYNEQFF. As DNA, the CDR3 is TGCGCCAGCAGCCAAGATGGACAGTCGAGCTCCTACAATGAGCAGTTCTTC.

V usage is TRBV5-6 and J usage is TRBJ1-2, with D perhaps TRBD1 (6 bases). Between the trimmed V and J ends, which lost 1 base and 6 bases, there was a span of 13 bases. Germline CDR1 is SGHDT and CDR2 is YYEEEE. This CDR3 is 14 amino acids long. The CDR3 here is CASSLRAGANGYTF. The CDR3 DNA reads as TGTGCCAGCAGCTTGAGGGCAGGGGCCAATGGCTACACCTTC. The entire variable domain, with the rest obtained from reference TRBV5-6 and TRBJ1-2, is as follows: DAGVTQSPTHLIKTRGQQVTLRCSPKSGHDTVSWYQQALGQGPQFIFQYYEEEERQRGNFPDRFSGHQFPNYSSELNVNALLLGDSALYLCASSLRAGANGYTFGSGTRLTVV.

This chain uses TRBV2 with TRBJ2-5; 13 bases fit TRBD2. Germline-derived CDR1 and CDR2 are SNHLY and FYNNEI. The junction had 0 bases not matched to a gene; V was cut back by 4 bases and J by 4 bases. The CDR3 covers 14 residues. CDR3 DNA sequence: TGTGCCAGCAGTGGGACTAGCGGGGGAGAGACCCAGTACTTC. Translated: CASSGTSGGETQYF.

The chain has TRBV7-9 and TRBJ1-4, with 9 bases matching TRBD1. V lost 7 bases to trimming and J lost 6 bases; unmatched junction nucleotides: 3. The CDR3 contains 13 residues. Germline values: CDR1 SEHNR, CDR2 FQNEAQ (reference sequence). The CDR3 coding sequence is TGTGCCAGCATGGACAGGGGCTATGAAAAACTGTTTTTT. This translates into CASMDRGYEKLFF.

A few counts support this clone. This chain uses TRBV18 with TRBJ2-7, with a weak D call TRBD2 (5 bases). The germline V gene encodes CDR1 KGHSH and CDR2 LQKENI. With 3 bases removed from V and 3 bases from J, the gap between germline ends came to 12 bases. This CDR3 region has 14 residues. The CDR3 protein is CASSPLDGIYEQYF. The CDR3 DNA reads TGTGCCAGCTCACCCCTTGACGGGATCTACGAGCAGTACTTC. Full variable domain (rest looked up from reference TRBV18 and TRBJ2-7): NAGVMQNPRHLVRRRGQEARLRCSPMKGHSHVYWYRQLPEEGLKFMVYLQKENIIDESGMPKERFSAEFPKEGPSILRIQQVVRGDSAAYFCASSPLDGIYEQYFGPGTRLTVT.

This clone was found a few times. The J gene is TRBJ2-7, the V gene TRBV29-1, with 9 bases lining up with TRBD2. There are 14 residues in the CDR3. V gave up 3 bases and J gave up 4 bases; unmatched junction bases: 7. Germline CDR1 reads SQVTM; CDR2 reads ANQGSEA. Here the CDR3 reads CSVDAGGPRYEQYF. CDR3 nucleotide sequence: TGCAGCGTTGACGCGGGAGGGCCTAGGTACGAGCAGTACTTC.